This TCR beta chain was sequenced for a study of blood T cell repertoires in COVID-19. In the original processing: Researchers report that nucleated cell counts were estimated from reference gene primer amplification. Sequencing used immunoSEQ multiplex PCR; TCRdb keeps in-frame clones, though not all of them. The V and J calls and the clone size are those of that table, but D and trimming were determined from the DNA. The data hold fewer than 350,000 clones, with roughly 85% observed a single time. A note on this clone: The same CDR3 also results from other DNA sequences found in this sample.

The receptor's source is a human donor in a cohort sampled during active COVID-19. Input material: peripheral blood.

CDR3 sequence: CAWAGSYEQYF. CDR3 sequence (DNA): TGTGCCTGGGCGGGCTCCTACGAGCAGTACTTC. The rearrangement joins TRBV30 to TRBJ2-7; D perhaps matches TRBD2 (5 bases). The CDR3 has 11 amino acids. The ends were cut back, 5 bases at V and 0 bases at J, with 5 bases in the middle. Germline values: CDR1 GTSNPN, CDR2 SVGIG (reference sequence). Using reference TRBV30 and TRBJ2-7 for the parts outside the CDR3, the full variable domain is SQTIHQWPATLVQPVGSPLSLECTVEGTSNPNLYWYRQAAGRGLQLLFYSVGIGQISSEVPQNLSASRPQDRQFILSSKKLLLSDSGFYLCAWAGSYEQYFGPGTRLTVT.